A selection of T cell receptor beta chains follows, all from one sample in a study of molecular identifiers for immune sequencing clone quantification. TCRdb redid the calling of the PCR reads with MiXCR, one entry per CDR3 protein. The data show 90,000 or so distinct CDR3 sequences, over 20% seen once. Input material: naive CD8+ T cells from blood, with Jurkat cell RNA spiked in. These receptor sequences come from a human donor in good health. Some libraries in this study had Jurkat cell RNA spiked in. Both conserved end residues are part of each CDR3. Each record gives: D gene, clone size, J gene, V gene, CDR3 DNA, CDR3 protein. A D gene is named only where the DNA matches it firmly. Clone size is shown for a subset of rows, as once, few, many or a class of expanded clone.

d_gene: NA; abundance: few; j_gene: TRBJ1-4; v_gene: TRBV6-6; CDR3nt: TGTGCCAGCACTGAGGCCCGGGCCTACATGTTTTTT; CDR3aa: CASTEARAYMFF
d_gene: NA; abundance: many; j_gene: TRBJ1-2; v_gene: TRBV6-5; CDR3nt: TGTGCCAGCAGTTCTCCGGGTCCGAATGGCTACACCTTC; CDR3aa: CASSSPGPNGYTF
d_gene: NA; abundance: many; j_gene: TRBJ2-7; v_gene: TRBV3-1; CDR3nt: TGTGCCAGCAGCCCCGGATACATGGACGAGCAGTACTTC; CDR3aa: CASSPGYMDEQYF
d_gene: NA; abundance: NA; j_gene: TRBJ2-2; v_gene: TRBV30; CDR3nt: TGTGCCTGGAGTGTAATCGGCAGGCTCGATTCCGGGGAGCTGTTTTTT; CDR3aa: CAWSVIGRLDSGELFF
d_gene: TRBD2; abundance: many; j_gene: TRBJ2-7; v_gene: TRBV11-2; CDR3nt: TGTGCCAGCAGCTTAGGAGCGGGGGATGATTACGAGCAGTACTTC; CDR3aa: CASSLGAGDDYEQYF
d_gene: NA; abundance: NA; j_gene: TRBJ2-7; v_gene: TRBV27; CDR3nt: TGTACCAGCAGTTTCTTTGGGGACGGCGAGCAGTACTTC; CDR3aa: CTSSFFGDGEQYF
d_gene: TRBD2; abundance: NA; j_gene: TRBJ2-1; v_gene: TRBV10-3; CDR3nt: TGTGCCATCAGTGAAGTGGTGGGGGAGACTAGCGGAGCGTACAATGAGCAGTTCTTC; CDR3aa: CAISEVVGETSGAYNEQFF
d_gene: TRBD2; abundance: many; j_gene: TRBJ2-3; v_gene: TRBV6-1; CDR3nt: TGTGCCAGCAGTATTCGACTAGCGGGAGATTCGGAAGATACGCAGTATTTT; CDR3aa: CASSIRLAGDSEDTQYF
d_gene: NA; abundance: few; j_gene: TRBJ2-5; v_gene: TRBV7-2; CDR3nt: TGTGCCAGCAGCTTCCGTGTGGGTGAGACCCAGTACTTC; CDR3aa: CASSFRVGETQYF
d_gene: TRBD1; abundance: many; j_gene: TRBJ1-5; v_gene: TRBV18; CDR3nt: TGTGCCAGCTCGCCAAGGGCGGACAGGGGGCACAGCAATCAGCCCCAGCATTTT; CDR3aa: CASSPRADRGHSNQPQHF
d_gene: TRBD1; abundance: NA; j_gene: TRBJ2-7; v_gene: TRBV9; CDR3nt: TGTGCCAGCAGCGCCCAGGGGGAAAGGACCTACGAGCAGTACTTC; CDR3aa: CASSAQGERTYEQYF
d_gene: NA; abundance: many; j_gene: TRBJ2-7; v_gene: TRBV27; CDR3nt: TGTGCCAGCAGGCACCGGGACGGGACCTACGAGCAGTACTTC; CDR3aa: CASRHRDGTYEQYF
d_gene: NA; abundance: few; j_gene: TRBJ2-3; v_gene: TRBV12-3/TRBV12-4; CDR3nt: TGTGCCAGCAGTTCTCCGACACTAGCCCCCACAGATACGCGGTATTTT; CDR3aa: CASSSPTLAPTDTRYF
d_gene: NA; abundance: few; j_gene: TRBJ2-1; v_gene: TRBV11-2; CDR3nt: TGTGCCAGCAACAGGGGACTAGGAAGATTTAATGAGCAGTTCTTC; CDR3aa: CASNRGLGRFNEQFF
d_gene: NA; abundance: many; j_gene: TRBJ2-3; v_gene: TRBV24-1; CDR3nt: TGTGCCACCAGCCCTCGGGGGCTCCAAGATACGCAGTATTTT; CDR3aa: CATSPRGLQDTQYF
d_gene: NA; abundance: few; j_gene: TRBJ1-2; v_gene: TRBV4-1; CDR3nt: TGCGCCAGCAGCCAAGTGGGGCCGACGGATATAGGCACCTTC; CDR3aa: CASSQVGPTDIGTF
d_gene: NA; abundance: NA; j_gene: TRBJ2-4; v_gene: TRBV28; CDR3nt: TGTGCCAGCAGTTCCGGGGGTGGCATTCAGTACTTC; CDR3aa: CASSSGGGIQYF
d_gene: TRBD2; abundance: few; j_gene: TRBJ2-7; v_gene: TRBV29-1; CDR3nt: TGCAGCGTGGACTCGCGGGAGGGCTACGAGCAGTACTTC; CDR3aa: CSVDSREGYEQYF
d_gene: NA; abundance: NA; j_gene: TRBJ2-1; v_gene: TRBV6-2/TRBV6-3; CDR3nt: TGTGCCAGCAGTTACTCGAATCCAGAGCAGTTCTTC; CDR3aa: CASSYSNPEQFF
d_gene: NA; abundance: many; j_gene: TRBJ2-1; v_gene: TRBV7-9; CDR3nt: TGTGCCAGCAGCCGGCCTGCTAACAATGAGCAGTTCTTC; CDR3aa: CASSRPANNEQFF
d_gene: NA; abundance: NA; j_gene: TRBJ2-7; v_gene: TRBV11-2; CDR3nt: TGTGCCAGCAGCTGGGATGCTGACGAGCAGTACTTC; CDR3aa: CASSWDADEQYF
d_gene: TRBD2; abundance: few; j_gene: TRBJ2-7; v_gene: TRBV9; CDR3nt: TGTGCCAGCAGCGTAACCAGCGGGGGTTACGAGCAGTACTTC; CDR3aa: CASSVTSGGYEQYF
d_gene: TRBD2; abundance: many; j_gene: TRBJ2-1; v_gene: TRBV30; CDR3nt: TGTGCCTGGAGATCGGGGCTAGCGGCCAATGAGCAGTTCTTC; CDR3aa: CAWRSGLAANEQFF
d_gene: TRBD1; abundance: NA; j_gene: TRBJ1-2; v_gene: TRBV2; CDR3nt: TGTGCCAGCAGTGAAGCTCGGTCCACGACAGGGTCCAACTATGGCTACACCTTC; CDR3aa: CASSEARSTTGSNYGYTF
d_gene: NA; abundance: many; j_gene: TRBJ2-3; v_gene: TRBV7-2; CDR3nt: TGTGCCACCCGAGAAGCTCACAGGGATTGGGTCGTAAATCCCACAGATACGCAGTATTTT; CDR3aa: CATREAHRDWVVNPTDTQYF